These 22 T cell receptor beta chains were all obtained from the same sample, sequenced in a study of T cell responses to AZD1222 COVID-19 vaccine. The method was immunoSEQ multiplex PCR; TCRdb's version includes in-frame clones alone and lacks a portion of them. Of about 200,000 clones in the sample, approximately 93% were seen once. The material was peripheral blood, obtained 28 days after the second AZD1222 dose. Every receptor here comes from an adult who received the AZD1222 COVID-19 vaccine.

The chain combines TRBV29-1 with TRBJ2-7; 7 bases align to TRBD2. The CDR3 has 13 amino acids. The trim removed 7 bases at V and 2 bases at J, leaving 8 bases unmatched. The germline gives CDR1 SQVTM, CDR2 ANQGSEA. This CDR3 reads CSARAGTTYEQYF. CDR3 coding DNA: TGCAGCGCCCGAGCGGGGACGACCTACGAGCAGTACTTC.

CDR3 bases: TGTGCCAGTAGTACCCGACAGGGGGGATCCACCGGGGAGCTGTTTTTT. Residues: CASSTRQGGSTGELFF. The chain has TRBV19 and TRBJ2-2, with 9 bases aligning to TRBD1. The CDR3 contains 16 residues. Germline CDR1 reads LNHDA; CDR2 reads SQIVND (reference sequence). Unmatched junction bases numbered 7, after V lost 4 bases and J lost 4 bases.

The gene calls are TRBV11-2 and TRBJ2-2; D gene ambiguous. Germline V CDR1 and CDR2: SGHAT, FQNNGV. V was clipped by 6 bases and J by 3 bases, with 11 bases between them. The CDR3 totals 14 residues. The CDR3 loop reads CASRLWTDTGELFF. CDR3 sequence (DNA): TGTGCCAGCAGGCTCTGGACGGACACCGGGGAGCTGTTTTTT.

The chain employs TRBV3-1 (or the pseudogene TRBV3-2) and TRBJ2-2; D might be TRBD2 (5 bases). Germline CDR1 LGHDT, CDR2 YNNKEL (reference sequence). This CDR3 has 15 amino acids. Trimming stripped 3 bases from V and 1 base from J, with 9 bases between. The CDR3 spells CASSHGLENTGELFF. CDR3 sequence (DNA): TGTGCCAGCAGCCACGGACTCGAGAACACCGGGGAGCTGTTTTTT.

The rearrangement uses TRBV19 and TRBJ1-6, with 7 bases lining up with TRBD1. Per the germline V gene, CDR1 is LNHDA and CDR2 is SQIVND (reference sequence). V trimming: 4 bases; J trimming: 5 bases; junction bases outside the gene matches: 11. CDR3 length: 17 amino acids. This CDR3 is CASSRQGGWSDNSPLHF. In DNA, the CDR3 is TGTGCCAGTAGTAGACAGGGAGGTTGGTCGGATAATTCACCCCTCCACTTT.

The V call is TRBV5-6, the J call TRBJ1-5; D is possibly TRBD1 (5 bases). The germline CDR1 and CDR2 sequences are SGHDT and YYEEEE. This CDR3 region has 15 residues. Trimming pared 3 bases from V and 2 bases from J, leaving 12 bases between. The CDR3 is CASSWQGWGNQPQHF. The CDR3 DNA reads as TGTGCCAGCAGCTGGCAGGGATGGGGCAATCAGCCCCAGCATTTT.

The chain employs TRBV19 and TRBJ1-5, with TRBD1 identical over 10 bases. Losses at the gene ends were 7 bases for V and 0 bases for J; bases not matched to a gene: 9. CDR1 and CDR2 (germline): LNHDA, SQIVND (reference sequence). The length of the CDR3 is 17 residues. The CDR3 DNA is TGTGCCAGTACCCCTAGGGACAGGGGTTATAGCAATCAGCCCCAGCATTTT. This gives the protein CASTPRDRGYSNQPQHF.

The rearrangement links TRBV10-3 to TRBJ2-1, with D possibly being TRBD1 (5 bases). The germline V gene encodes CDR1 ENHRY and CDR2 SYGVKD. The CDR3 contains 15 residues. V lost 4 bases and J lost 5, with 15 bases in between. In DNA form, the CDR3 reads TGTGCCATCAGTGGAGCAGGGCTAGTTAACAATGAGCAGTTCTTC. It codes for CAISGAGLVNNEQFF.

This CDR3 reads CASSARTDTQYF. CDR3 DNA sequence: TGTGCCAGTTCGGCTAGAACAGATACGCAGTATTTT. The genes are TRBV19 and TRBJ2-3, with D unclear. The CDR3 spans 12 residues. Germline-derived CDR1 and CDR2 are LNHDA and SQIVND (reference sequence). Trimming cost V 8 bases and J 3 bases, with 9 bases left between them.

The rearrangement joins TRBV6-6 to TRBJ2-5, with D perhaps being TRBD1 or TRBD2 (5 bases each). V was trimmed by 5 bases and J by 3 bases, leaving 16 bases between them. CDR3 size: 15 residues. Per germline, CDR1 MNHNY and CDR2 SVGAGI (reference sequence). CDR3 in amino acids: CASSRTGTEKETQYF. The CDR3 coding sequence is TGTGCCAGCAGTAGAACCGGGACGGAGAAAGAGACCCAGTACTTC.

The chain carries TRBV3-1 (or the pseudogene TRBV3-2) and TRBJ1-1, with TRBD1 as a possible D gene (6 bases). V lost 0 bases and J 4 bases, leaving 12 bases between the germline ends. The V gene's germline CDR1 is LGHDT and CDR2 YNNKEL (reference sequence). The CDR3 is made up of 15 amino acids. The chain's CDR3 is CASSQDPGEGTEAFF. CDR3 DNA: TGTGCCAGCAGCCAAGATCCAGGGGAAGGCACTGAAGCTTTCTTT.

V and J are TRBV7-9 and TRBJ1-5, with 8 positions matching TRBD1. The CDR3 length is 14 residues. With 5 bases clipped from V and 7 bases from J, the junction kept 7 bases outside the gene matches. Germline assignment: CDR1 SEHNR and CDR2 FQNEAQ (reference sequence). The CDR3 reads CASSTQGAKQPQHF. The CDR3 DNA is TGTGCCAGCAGCACCCAGGGGGCCAAGCAGCCCCAGCATTTT.

V and J are TRBV29-1 and TRBJ2-5, with 7 bases that match TRBD1. In germline, CDR1 is SQVTM, CDR2 ANQGSEA. CDR3 length: 13 residues. V lost 2 bases, J lost 3 bases, and 3 bases stayed unmatched. The DNA of the CDR3 is TGCAGCGTTGAACGGGACAGAAAAGAGACCCAGTACTTC. As protein: CSVERDRKETQYF.

This chain links TRBV5-1 with TRBJ2-2; TRBD2 is a possible D gene (6 bases). V was cut by 0 bases and J by 1 base, with 10 bases left in between. This CDR3 is 16 amino acids long. Germline lookup yields CDR1 SGHRS and CDR2 YFSETQ. The CDR3 loop reads CASSLDAGLNTGELFF. The CDR3 coding sequence is TGCGCCAGCAGCTTGGACGCGGGGCTGAACACCGGGGAGCTGTTTTTT. Full variable domain (rest looked up from reference TRBV5-1 and TRBJ2-2): KAGVTQTPRYLIKTRGQQVTLSCSPISGHRSVSWYQQTPGQGLQFLFEYFSETQRNKGNFPGRFSGRQFSNSRSEMNVSTLELGDSALYLCASSLDAGLNTGELFFGEGSRLTVL.

The rearrangement links TRBV11-2 to TRBJ1-4; TRBD1 matches 10 bases. Germline CDR1 reads SGHAT; CDR2 reads FQNNGV. Losses at the gene ends were 3 bases for V and 4 bases for J; bases not matched to a gene: 11. This CDR3 comprises 18 residues. The CDR3 loop reads CASSFRAPGQGINEKLFF. CDR3 nucleotides: TGTGCCAGCAGCTTTAGGGCCCCGGGACAGGGGATTAATGAAAAACTGTTTTTT.

CDR3 loop: CASSQDRRNQPQHF. The CDR3 region has the DNA TGCGCCAGCAGCCAAGATAGGCGAAATCAGCCCCAGCATTTT. The rearrangement uses TRBV4-1 and TRBJ1-5; no definite D call. Germline CDR1 reads MGHRA; CDR2 reads YSYEKL. The CDR3 sequence is 14 residues long. The germline V and J ends were trimmed by 0 bases and 4 bases, with 7 bases remaining between them.

This clone occurred once. The chain carries TRBV7-2 and TRBJ1-2; possibly TRBD1 for D (6 bases). The CDR3 has 14 amino acids. Germline CDR1 SGHTA, CDR2 FQGNSA. The V gene lost 6 bases and the J gene lost 4 bases, with 15 bases spanning the gap. In DNA, the CDR3 is TGTGCCAGCAGGCCCGCCGGGGGGCTCTATGGCTACACCTTC. It is translated as CASRPAGGLYGYTF.

The V call is TRBV6-2 or TRBV6-3, the J call TRBJ2-2; TRBD2 might be the D (5 bases). Trimming cost V 4 bases and J 4 bases, with 13 bases left between them. Germline V gene sequence: CDR1 MNHEY, CDR2 SVGEGT. The CDR3 is made up of 15 amino acids. The CDR3 protein is CASSWFVGATGELFF. DNA for the CDR3: TGTGCCAGCAGTTGGTTTGTGGGAGCCACCGGGGAGCTGTTTTTT.

This clone was counted a few times. V is TRBV7-9 and J is TRBJ1-6, with D unresolved. The CDR3 contains 10 residues. V dropped 8 bases and J dropped 9 bases, with 5 bases sitting between them. Germline CDR1 is SEHNR and CDR2 is FQNEAQ (reference sequence). The CDR3, as DNA: TGTGCCAGCGGCGGTTCACCCCTCCACTTT. Its protein product is CASGGSPLHF.

V and J are TRBV27 and TRBJ1-5; a possible D gene is TRBD1 (5 bases). V was pared by 6 bases and J by 7 bases, with 16 bases between. This CDR3 has 14 residues. Germline values: CDR1 MNHEY, CDR2 SMNVEV (reference sequence). Here the CDR3 reads CASSFGRGGQPQHF. Here the CDR3 DNA reads TGTGCCAGCAGCTTCGGACGGGGGGGACAGCCCCAGCATTTT.

As for this clone: An end of the junction does not agree with germline; a read error may underlie this. The chain is built from TRBV3-1 (or the pseudogene TRBV3-2) and TRBJ1-2; D gene uncertain. The CDR3 is made up of 11 amino acids. In germline, CDR1 is LGHDT, CDR2 YNNKEL (reference sequence). The CDR3 loop is CASSQDGHPGF. CDR3 bases: TGTGCCAGCAGCCAAGATGGGCACCCAGGCTTC.

The rearrangement joins TRBV14 to TRBJ1-2, with 8 bases lining up with TRBD1. Germline V gives CDR1 SGHDN, CDR2 FVKESK. J lost 5 bases, V lost 0 bases, and 5 bases had no gene match. The CDR3 length is 15 residues. The CDR3 loop reads CASSQDTGGRYGYTF. The DNA of the CDR3 is TGTGCCAGCAGCCAAGACACAGGGGGACGGTATGGCTACACCTTC.